Listed here is a single T cell receptor (beta chain). The target antigen is unknown. Trimming left V 0 bases short and J 2 bases short, with 11 bases between. Germline V CDR1 and CDR2: SGHNT, YYREEE (reference sequence). The CDR3 spans 15 residues. The sample is drawn from a study of cytomegalovirus exposure and HLA in healthy donors. Researchers ran the PCR with 60 Vbeta and 13 Jbeta primers. Sequenced by immunoSEQ multiplex PCR; TCRdb stores in-frame clones only, minus some. Here the sample spans roughly 110,000 clones, about 70% being singletons. The study's findings and limits: Later work associated roughly 17,000 TCR beta sequences with HLA alleles at 0.05 false discovery rate. The likely explanation for a cluster of highly shared sequence variants was sequencing artifact.

The TCR was taken from a woman in her twenties or thirties in good health and CMV-seronegative. Sequences were obtained from PBMCs. The genes are TRBV5-4 and TRBJ1-2; D unclear. The CDR3 sequence: CASSLEVRSNYGYTF. The CDR3, as DNA: TGTGCCAGCAGCTTGGAAGTCAGATCGAACTATGGCTACACCTTC.